This T cell receptor beta chain comes out of a study of immune evolution from preneoplasia to lung adenocarcinoma. The germline V gene encodes CDR1 SGHTA and CDR2 FQGNSA. The trim removed 5 bases at V and 6 bases at J, leaving 14 bases unmatched. CDR3 length: 16 residues. The study, taken as a whole, reports: Compared with EGFR-mutant or double wild-type lesions, KRAS-mutant nodules were more clonal. Top clone frequencies peaked in normal lung, apparently declining through invasive adenocarcinoma. Later-stage lesions appeared to have more T cells, more diversity, less clonality.

In regard to this clone: Its specificity is unknown.

TCRdb's copy holds only in-frame clones and misses some; the assay was immunoSEQ multiplex PCR. The sample records about 4,000 clones, roughly nine tenths being singletons. The source of this sequence is a donor aged 70 or over with lung adenocarcinoma. Sequencing input: FFPE minimally invasive lung adenocarcinoma tissue. The chain joins TRBV7-2 to TRBJ2-7, with 9 bases fitting TRBD2. The CDR3 here is CASSPPGLAGDGEQYF. The CDR3 nucleotides read TGTGCCAGCAGCCCCCCTGGGTTAGCGGGAGATGGCGAGCAGTACTTC.